This T cell receptor (beta chain) was recorded in a study of T cells in Graves' hyperthyroidism and ophthalmopathy. Many counts were recorded for this clonotype. Its specificity is not known. TCR beta CDR3 regions were amplified from RNA transcripts. Primed by the HTBI set, a first-round RT-PCR was run on the TCR CDR3. TCRdb independently ran MiXCR on the multiplex PCR reads; one entry per CDR3 protein. The sample contains 480,000 or so distinct CDR3 sequences, over 45% of which appear only once. Uncontrolled infection, other autoimmune disease, pregnancy or lactation led to exclusion. Each diagnosis was grounded in clinical symptoms, serum thyroxine and TRAb, thyroid ultrasound, and orbital computed tomography. The study, taken as a whole, reports: Before onset, ophthalmopathy was predicted by the model a median approximately 6.7 months earlier. Among thyroid clonotypes expanded above 0.001, most also appeared in blood.

CDR3 length: 14 residues. Germline V gene sequence: CDR1 SNHLY, CDR2 FYNNEI. J lost 5 bases, V lost 4 bases, and 6 bases had no gene match. The source of this sequence is an adult woman with Graves' disease, either hyperthyroidism or ophthalmopathy (not recorded which). The chain carries TRBV2 and TRBJ1-1, with 8 bases matching TRBD1. The sequencing sample was made of peripheral blood or thyroid tissue (not recorded which). CDR3 residues: CASSGTGGRTEAFF. In nucleotides, the CDR3 is TGTGCCAGCAGTGGAACAGGGGGTCGTACTGAAGCTTTCTTT. Drawing the rest from reference TRBV2 and TRBJ1-1, the complete variable domain is EPEVTQTPSHQVTQMGQEVILRCVPISNHLYFYWYRQILGQKVEFLVSFYNNEISEKSEIFDDQFSVERPDGSNFTLKIRSTKLEDSAMYFCASSGTGGRTEAFFGQGTRLTVV.